This TCR beta chain was recorded in a study of blood T cell repertoires in COVID-19. The wider study: Samples taken during acute and convalescent COVID-19 were collected in the United States, Italy and Spain.

The CDR3 runs 15 residues. The germline V gene encodes CDR1 LNHDA and CDR2 SQIVND (reference sequence). V lost 7 bases and J lost 3, with 16 bases in between. Profiled with immunoSEQ multiplex PCR; TCRdb holds only in-frame clones, not every one. This sample has 150,000 to 250,000 clones; around 81% occur once, and the top ten carry around 7%. The chain couples TRBV19 to TRBJ1-5; D remains ambiguous. This clonotype was sampled from a man in his forties who had recovered from COVID-19. The source material was PBMCs or T cells enriched from blood (not recorded which). The CDR3 nucleotides read TGTGCCAGTACTCTGGTAATGAGGGACAATCAGCCCCAGCATTTT. Residues: CASTLVMRDNQPQHF.